This TCR beta chain was recovered during a study of shared clonotypes between healthy human individuals. Study context: CD4 naive and CD4 memory each took three plates per donor, while CD8 naive took two and CD8 memory one.

CD45RO-negative CD8 cells positively selected for CCR7 made up the naive population, which excluded terminally differentiated effector memory CD45RA+ cells. Donors comprised only Caucasian adults living in Nashville, Tennessee. Assay execution proceeded at the deep level. The protocol was immunoSEQ multiplex PCR, while the TCRdb copy is restricted to in-frame clones and leaves out a portion. This table holds 630,000 or so clones, more than 95% found once. Specimen: naive CD8+ T cells sorted from blood. This clonotype was obtained from a man aged 25 to 40 in good health.

The CDR3 region has the DNA TGTGCCAGCAGCGGTTCTTTGGGACCCCAAAACATTCAGTACTTC. Residues: CASSGSLGPQNIQYF. The chain recombines TRBV11-2 with TRBJ2-4; D assignment may be TRBD1 or TRBD2 (5 bases each). This CDR3 is 15 amino acids long. The germline V gene has CDR1 SGHAT and CDR2 FQNNGV. The V end was cut by 5 bases, the J end by 5 bases, with 16 bases between.